This T cell receptor (beta chain) originates from a study of T cell responses to AZD1222 COVID-19 vaccine. General study results and limits: Regions 160-218 and 743-854 held dominance among vaccine-associated CD4 TCRs, which spanned spike. Unmutated variant regions reportedly attract nearly half of all spike-specific TCRs.

With V trimmed by 0 bases and J by 1 base, 4 bases remained unmatched. The CDR3 has 16 residues. The germline V gene has CDR1 SEHNR and CDR2 FQNEAQ (reference sequence). Concerning this clone: The antigen is not known.

Produced via immunoSEQ multiplex PCR; TCRdb's table is partial and in-frame only. The sample contains some 110,000 clones, approximately 90% of which appear only once. The specimen comprised peripheral blood, sampled on day 0 of AZD1222 vaccination. This receptor was identified in an adult in good health. This sequence joins TRBV7-9 and TRBJ2-5, with 8 bases fitting TRBD2. CDR3 nucleotides: TGTGCCAGCAGCTTAGCAACTAGCGGCCTCCAAGAGACCCAGTACTTC. It specifies CASSLATSGLQETQYF.